These 26 T cell receptor beta chains were sequenced from one sample in a study of T cells in Graves' hyperthyroidism and ophthalmopathy. TCR beta CDR3 regions were amplified from RNA transcripts. The HTBI set primed first-round TCR CDR3 RT-PCR. TCRdb itself ran the multiplex PCR reads through MiXCR, one entry per CDR3 protein. There are about 840,000 distinct CDR3 sequences in the sample; about two fifths occur only once, and 7.5% to 9.5% lies in the top ten. The sample comprised blood. Source of these receptors: a man in his late teens or twenties with Graves' hyperthyroidism.

Only one count was recorded for this clonotype. V gene TRBV29-1 combines with J gene TRBJ1-5; D unclear. This CDR3 is built from 8 residues. V lost 5 bases, J lost 12 bases, and 5 bases lay in between. Germline V lookup: CDR1 SQVTM, CDR2 ANQGSEA. In DNA, the CDR3 is TGCAGCGTTTATCTCCAGCATTTT. Its protein is CSVYLQHF.

This clonotype was detected ten times or more. DNA of the CDR3: TGTGCCAGCAGTATAGCGGTCCAAGAGACCCAGTACTTC. Translated, it gives CASSIAVQETQYF. The chain joins TRBV2 to TRBJ2-5; D possibly corresponds to TRBD2 (6 bases). The ends were cut back, 5 bases at V and 1 base at J, with 8 bases in the middle. CDR1 is SNHLY, CDR2 FYNNEI, per germline. The CDR3 runs 13 residues.

The chain's CDR3 is CASSIGGTGNYGYTF. In DNA, the CDR3 is TGTGCCAGTAGTATAGGTGGGACAGGGAACTATGGCTACACCTTC. This rearrangement joins TRBV19 to TRBJ1-2; 9 bases are shared with TRBD1. Trimming took 1 base from V and 2 from J; bases not matched to a gene: 2. The CDR3 is 15 amino acids. CDR1 LNHDA and CDR2 SQIVND come from the germline V gene (reference sequence). Full variable domain (outside the CDR3, taken from reference TRBV19 and TRBJ1-2): DGGITQSPKYLFRKEGQNVTLSCEQNLNHDAMYWYRQDPGQGLRLIYYSQIVNDFQKGDIAEGYSVSREKKESFPLTVTSAQKNPTAFYLCASSIGGTGNYGYTFGSGTRLTVV.

Concerning this clonotype: One end of the junction fails to match germline, which may point to a read error. V is TRBV7-2 and J is TRBJ1-1, with D uncertain. Germline CDR1 reads SGHTA; CDR2 reads FQGNSA. This CDR3 spans 14 amino acids. The CDR3 protein is CASSLDSVGTEAFF. The CDR3 coding sequence is TGTGCCAGCAGCTTAGATAGCGTGGGCACTGAGGCTTTCTTT.

This clonotype has at least ten counts. This chain joins TRBV19 and TRBJ2-7; the D is unclear. Germline CDR1 reads LNHDA; CDR2 reads SQIVND (reference sequence). This CDR3 contains 13 residues. V was clipped by 0 bases and J by 3 bases, with 6 bases between them. The CDR3 loop reads CASSIELGYEQYF. The CDR3 bases are TGTGCCAGTAGTATAGAACTGGGCTACGAGCAGTACTTC.

The chain employs TRBV29-1 and TRBJ2-5, with D tentatively TRBD1 or TRBD2 (6 bases each). V was shortened by 7 bases and J by 4 bases, with 22 bases between the two germline ends. The germline gives CDR1 SQVTM, CDR2 ANQGSEA. This CDR3 is 15 amino acids long. In DNA form, the CDR3 reads TGCAGCGGTATGGGGGGCCCCAAATCTATAGAGACCCAGTACTTC. It is translated as CSGMGGPKSIETQYF.

The V call is TRBV20-1, the J call TRBJ1-5; TRBD1 matches at 7 bases. Unmatched junction bases numbered 2, after V lost 0 bases and J lost 6 bases. This CDR3 is 13 amino acids long. CDR1 is DFQATT and CDR2 is SNEGSKA in the germline V gene (reference sequence). Here the CDR3 reads CSAREAGGQPQHF. CDR3 nucleotide sequence: TGCAGTGCTAGAGAGGCAGGGGGTCAGCCCCAGCATTTT.

The chain joins TRBV20-1 to TRBJ1-2; possible D gene TRBD1, 5 bases. The CDR3 has 13 amino acids. V was clipped by 6 bases and J by 5 bases, with 16 bases between them. Germline V gives CDR1 DFQATT, CDR2 SNEGSKA (reference sequence). CDR3 region: CSARDGGYYGYTF. DNA of the CDR3: TGCAGTGCCCGGGACGGAGGATATTATGGCTACACCTTC.

This clonotype was counted many times. The chain carries TRBV19 and TRBJ1-1, with D unresolved. From germline, CDR1 is LNHDA and CDR2 SQIVND (reference sequence). V was shortened by 9 bases and J by 3 bases, with 11 bases between the two germline ends. The CDR3 totals 12 residues. The CDR3 nucleotides read TGTGCCAGCCAAAAATTCGACACTGAAGCTTTCTTT. Its protein is CASQKFDTEAFF.

V gene TRBV19 combines with J gene TRBJ2-7, with D possibly being TRBD1 or TRBD2 (5 bases each). The CDR3 covers 15 residues. V was clipped by 3 bases and J by 3 bases, with 15 bases between them. Looked up from germline, CDR1 is LNHDA and CDR2 is SQIVND (reference sequence). CDR3 protein: CASSIGPGTIYEQYF. For the CDR3, the DNA is TGTGCCAGTAGTATCGGGCCGGGGACCATCTACGAGCAGTACTTC.

The V and J genes are TRBV15 and TRBJ2-2; TRBD2 aligns across 11 bases. V gave up 10 bases and J gave up 2 bases; unmatched junction bases: 9. This CDR3 is 16 amino acids long. Per germline, CDR1 LNHNV and CDR2 YYDKDF (reference sequence). The CDR3 DNA reads as TGTGCCAGCAGTGTTAGCGGGGGGGCTAACACCGGGGAGCTGTTTTTT. It yields the protein CASSVSGGANTGELFF. The variable domain in full, completed from reference TRBV15 and TRBJ2-2, reads DAMVIQNPRYQVTQFGKPVTLSCSQTLNHNVMYWYQQKSSQAPKLLFHYYDKDFNNEADTPDNFQSRRPNTSFCFLDIRSPGLGDTAMYLCASSVSGGANTGELFFGEGSRLTVL.

Turning to this clonotype: At one boundary the junction diverges from the germline segment, which might be a read error. The chain uses TRBV7-2 and TRBJ2-2; D is uncertain. The CDR3 length is 16 residues. CDR1 SGHTA and CDR2 FQGNSA come from the germline V gene. The CDR3 loop reads CASSQINLVYTGELFF. The CDR3 DNA sequence: TGCGCCAGCAGCCAAATAAATCTAGTTTACACCGGGGAGCTGTTTTTT.

The chain couples TRBV29-1 to TRBJ2-7, with TRBD2 matching over 10 bases. Trimming removed 6 bases from V and 0 bases from J; junction bases left unmatched: 2. The CDR3 is made up of 13 amino acids. Per the germline V gene, CDR1 is SQVTM and CDR2 is ANQGSEA. CDR3 loop: CSVGTSVSYEQYF. In DNA, the CDR3 is TGCAGCGTCGGGACTAGCGTCTCCTACGAGCAGTACTTC.

This clonotype was observed a few times. This sequence joins TRBV12-3 or TRBV12-4 and TRBJ1-2; unclear D gene. The CDR3 covers 13 residues. V was shortened by 6 bases and J by 6 bases, with 14 bases between the two germline ends. The CDR3 loop is CASSLPHRDGYTF. The CDR3 region has the DNA TGTGCCAGCAGCCTCCCCCACCGAGATGGCTACACCTTC.

The gene calls are TRBV10-3 and TRBJ1-1; D is perhaps TRBD1 (5 bases). Germline lookup yields CDR1 ENHRY and CDR2 SYGVKD. This CDR3 contains 17 residues. The V and J ends lost 2 bases and 1 base respectively, with 17 bases between them. DNA of the CDR3: TGTGCCATCAGTGAGAGGGTCCTGGGGACTCCGAACACTGAAGCTTTCTTT. It yields the protein CAISERVLGTPNTEAFF.

Ten or more counts support this clonotype. CDR3 in amino acids: CASSPEGSSGANVLTF. DNA of the CDR3: TGTGCCAGCAGCCCGGAGGGAAGCTCTGGGGCCAACGTCCTGACTTTC. V and J are TRBV7-3 and TRBJ2-6; tentatively, D is TRBD2 (6 bases). V lost 5 bases to trimming and J lost 0 bases, with 11 bases between them. CDR1 and CDR2 from the germline V gene are SGHTA and FQGTGA. CDR3 length equals 16 residues.

V gene TRBV4-1 combines with J gene TRBJ1-2; D uncertain. V gave up 0 bases and J gave up 4 bases, with 15 bases separating them. The CDR3 runs 16 residues. CDR1 MGHRA and CDR2 YSYEKL come from the germline V gene. The CDR3 reads CASSQDHRGTVYGYTF. Written as DNA, the CDR3 is TGCGCCAGCAGCCAAGATCATCGGGGAACTGTCTATGGCTACACCTTC.

This rearrangement joins TRBV7-2 to TRBJ2-2; D gene uncertain. The CDR3 has 12 residues. Germline CDR1 SGHTA, CDR2 FQGNSA. With 7 bases removed from V and 8 bases from J, the gap between germline ends came to 11 bases. The CDR3 bases are TGTGCCAGCATCCTCCTGACAGGGGAGCTGTTTTTT. This codes for CASILLTGELFF.

The chain is built from TRBV13 and TRBJ2-7, with D maybe TRBD1 (5 bases). CDR3 size: 14 residues. Germline V CDR1 and CDR2: PRHDT, FYEKMQ (reference sequence). V lost 1 base to trimming and J lost 5 bases, with 12 bases between them. The CDR3 nucleotides read TGTGCCAGCAGCTTAGTCCCGACAGAAAACGAGCAGTACTTC. Protein product: CASSLVPTENEQYF.

In its sample, this clonotype was seen a few times. The chain employs TRBV5-8 and TRBJ1-1; D call uncertain. The germline gives CDR1 SGHTS, CDR2 YDEGEE. V lost 0 bases and J lost 0, with 9 bases in between. The CDR3 is 15 residues long. The CDR3 loop is CASSLGWQMNTEAFF. CDR3 bases: TGTGCCAGCAGCTTGGGATGGCAGATGAACACTGAAGCTTTCTTT.

Many counts were recorded for this clonotype. The rearrangement links TRBV7-8 to TRBJ1-5, with D possibly matching TRBD1 (5 bases). From germline, CDR1 is SGHVS and CDR2 FQNEAQ. The ends were cut back, 5 bases at V and 0 bases at J, with 8 bases in the middle. This CDR3 is built from 14 residues. The CDR3 loop reads CASSTDNSNQPQHF. CDR3 sequence (DNA): TGTGCCAGCAGCACGGACAATAGCAATCAGCCCCAGCATTTT.

This clonotype has just a few counts. CDR3: CASTLGLGANYEQYF. DNA for the CDR3: TGTGCCAGCACCCTGGGACTAGGCGCTAACTACGAGCAGTACTTC. The V gene is TRBV12-3 or TRBV12-4, the J gene TRBJ2-7, with 8 bases matching TRBD2. V was pared by 7 bases and J by 3 bases, with 11 bases of the junction left unmatched. The CDR3 length is 15 residues.

This chain connects TRBV6-2 or TRBV6-3 to TRBJ2-7; D might be TRBD1 or TRBD2, each matching 5 bases. CDR1 MNHEY and CDR2 SVGEGT come from the germline V gene. The CDR3 runs to 14 residues. Between the trimmed V and J ends, which lost 6 bases and 3 bases, there was a span of 15 bases. The CDR3 protein is CASSQSGTFYEQYF. The DNA of the CDR3 is TGTGCCAGCAGCCAATCCGGGACCTTCTACGAGCAGTACTTC.

A few counts support this clonotype. The V and J genes are TRBV7-2 and TRBJ1-2, with 9 bases aligning to TRBD1. Germline lookup yields CDR1 SGHTA and CDR2 FQGNSA. This CDR3 has 15 amino acids. J was trimmed by 5 bases and V by 6 bases; bases with no gene match: 10. The CDR3 protein is CASSEPGQGFYGYTF. In DNA form, the CDR3 reads TGTGCCAGCAGTGAACCGGGACAGGGTTTTTATGGCTACACCTTC.

This chain uses TRBV11-2 with TRBJ2-2; D gene ambiguous. V was pared by 3 bases and J by 6 bases, with 17 bases between. Germline values: CDR1 SGHAT, CDR2 FQNNGV. CDR3 length: 16 residues. The CDR3 bases are TGTGCCAGCAGCTTGGGCCTGTATAGCCCGGCCGGGGAGCTGTTTTTT. This sequence encodes CASSLGLYSPAGELFF. The whole variable domain, filled in from reference TRBV11-2 and TRBJ2-2, reads EAGVAQSPRYKIIEKRQSVAFWCNPISGHATLYWYQQILGQGPKLLIQFQNNGVVDDSQLPKDRFSAERLKGVDSTLKIQPAKLEDSAVYLCASSLGLYSPAGELFFGEGSRLTVL.

This clonotype has a single count. The V call is TRBV4-3, the J call TRBJ2-5; a weak D match, TRBD2 (5 bases). Trimming took 0 bases from V and 4 from J, leaving 18 bases between them. Germline V gives CDR1 LGHNA, CDR2 YSLEER. The CDR3 extends over 17 amino acids. Here the CDR3 DNA reads TGCGCCAGCAGCCAAGATCGCGAGGGCGGGTCCCGAGAGACCCAGTACTTC. This codes for CASSQDREGGSRETQYF.